A single sample is the source of the 5 T cell receptor beta chains below, sequenced in a study of cytomegalovirus exposure and HLA in healthy donors. Use of 60 Vbeta and 13 Jbeta primers characterized the PCR. Assay used: immunoSEQ multiplex PCR; TCRdb lists only in-frame clones, some missing. The table records about 130,000 clones, roughly 80% of them present only once. Sequenced input: PBMCs. All receptors come from a female donor in good health and CMV-seronegative.

The sample holds a few counts of this clone. The V call is TRBV5-1, the J call TRBJ2-1, with a possible D match to TRBD2 (5 bases). V was cut by 0 bases and J by 9 bases, with 13 bases left in between. Germline lookup yields CDR1 SGHRS and CDR2 YFSETQ. This CDR3 spans 14 amino acids. The CDR3 DNA follows: TGCGCCAGCAGCTTGGCCAGTGGGAGTGGTGAGCAGTTCTTC. It yields the protein CASSLASGSGEQFF.

The table lists this clone with a count of one. CDR3 sequence reads: CASSRDSGPYEQYF. CDR3 bases: TGTGCCAGCTCACGGGACAGTGGCCCCTACGAGCAGTACTTC. This chain uses TRBV18 with TRBJ2-7; 7 bases line up with TRBD1. This CDR3 has 14 amino acids. Trimming removed 4 bases from V and 2 bases from J; junction bases left unmatched: 5. The germline V gene encodes CDR1 KGHSH and CDR2 LQKENI.

Concerning this clone: One end of the junction is discordant with germline, which a read error may explain. Distinct nucleotide sequences in the sample also encode this CDR3. The CDR3 DNA is TGTGCCAGTAGTATGGGACAGCTTAGCAATCAGCCTCAGCATTTT. It encodes CASSMGQLSNQPQHF. The chain has TRBV19 and TRBJ1-5, with 7 bases lining up with TRBD1. Germline CDR1 reads LNHDA; CDR2 reads SQIVND (reference sequence). The CDR3 is made up of 15 amino acids.

The rearrangement uses TRBV4-1 and TRBJ2-2, with unresolved D. Germline V gives CDR1 MGHRA, CDR2 YSYEKL. The CDR3 totals 15 residues. Trimming removed 1 base from V and 8 bases from J, with 14 bases in between. In nucleotides, the CDR3 is TGCGCCAGCAGCCAAGTCCTCGCGGTAGCTGGGGAGCTGTTTTTT. Amino acid sequence: CASSQVLAVAGELFF.

The table lists this clone with a few counts. V gene TRBV6-1 combines with J gene TRBJ2-4, with TRBD1 matching 8 bases. This CDR3 spans 16 amino acids. After removal of 3 bases from V and 0 bases from J, the junction contained 4 bases not matched to a gene. Germline V gives CDR1 MNHNS, CDR2 SASEGT. The CDR3 sequence: CASSERQGIAKNIQYF. In DNA form, the CDR3 reads TGTGCCAGCAGTGAGAGACAGGGGATAGCCAAAAACATTCAGTACTTC.